This TCR beta chain derives from a study of T cells in Graves' hyperthyroidism and ophthalmopathy. Findings and caveats of the study: Researchers report that a 13 V-J model separated ophthalmopathy from stable hyperthyroidism.

TCR beta CDR3 sequences were amplified from RNA transcripts. An initial round of RT-PCR targeting the TCR CDR3 relied on the HTBI primer set. TCRdb re-called the multiplex PCR reads with MiXCR, one entry per CDR3 protein. The sample has 35,000 to 45,000 distinct CDR3 sequences, about 50% seen once. Each person with ophthalmopathy scored at least 3 on the Clinical Activity Score, reached NOSPECS grade 4 or higher, and had been ill under 3 months. Researchers barred patients who had uncontrolled infection, other autoimmune disease, pregnancy or lactation. The authors took PBMCs from 10 ml fresh peripheral blood. V was clipped by 0 bases and J by 3 bases, with 9 bases between them. Per the germline V gene, CDR1 is SGHRS and CDR2 is YFSETQ. This CDR3 has 15 amino acids. This clonotype was seen at least ten times. Its antigen is currently unknown.

The chain couples TRBV5-1 to TRBJ2-2; D not resolved. Specimen: blood. This receptor was taken from a man aged 40-49 years with Graves' ophthalmopathy. The CDR3 is CASSLGTQDTGELFF. CDR3 bases: TGCGCCAGCAGCTTGGGGACCCAGGACACCGGGGAGCTGTTTTTT.